The 21 T cell receptor beta chains below come from one sample, sequenced in a study of blood T cell repertoires in COVID-19. TCRdb keeps only in-frame clones here, not all; method: immunoSEQ multiplex PCR. The repertoire holds tens of thousands of clones, with over 80% as singletons. Input material: peripheral blood. The receptors come from a man in his forties or fifties with active COVID-19.

For the CDR3, the DNA is TGTGCCAGCTCACCCAGGGAGGCAGGCACCGGGGAGCTGTTTTTT. Its translation: CASSPREAGTGELFF. The gene calls are TRBV18 and TRBJ2-2, with D maybe TRBD2 (6 bases). V shed 3 bases and J shed 4 bases, with 12 bases lying between them. Germline V gives CDR1 KGHSH, CDR2 LQKENI. The CDR3 contains 15 residues.

Comment on this clone: The sample carries other DNA sequences with the same CDR3. The rearrangement uses TRBV12-3 or TRBV12-4 and TRBJ1-1, with 7 bases identical to TRBD1. The CDR3 is made up of 12 amino acids. The trim removed 6 bases at V and 4 bases at J, leaving 2 bases unmatched. Written as DNA, the CDR3 is TGTGCCAGCAGCAGACAGGGCACTGAAGCTTTCTTT. Amino acids: CASSRQGTEAFF.

The rearrangement uses TRBV10-3 and TRBJ2-3, with a weak D call TRBD2 (5 bases). The CDR3 loop spans 15 amino acids. In germline, CDR1 is ENHRY, CDR2 SYGVKD. V was cut by 4 bases and J by 3 bases, with 14 bases left in between. CDR3 residues: CAISGLGVTTDTQYF. CDR3 DNA sequence: TGTGCCATCAGTGGGCTCGGGGTGACGACAGATACGCAGTATTTT.

The chain carries TRBV28 and TRBJ2-5; D possibly corresponds to TRBD1 (6 bases). There are 14 residues in the CDR3. The germline gives CDR1 MDHEN, CDR2 SYDVKM. V was clipped by 5 bases and J by 6 bases, with 16 bases between them. CDR3 loop: CASSTRNRAKTQYF. The CDR3 bases are TGTGCCAGCAGTACCCGGAACAGGGCCAAGACCCAGTACTTC.

V usage is TRBV12-3 or TRBV12-4 and J usage is TRBJ2-3; TRBD2 is a possible D gene (6 bases). V was trimmed by 3 bases and J by 6 bases, leaving 10 bases between them. CDR3 length: 13 amino acids. Here the CDR3 DNA reads TGTGCCAGCAGTTTCGGGGGTGTGGATACGCAGTATTTT. It is translated as CASSFGGVDTQYF.

The chain employs TRBV4-3 and TRBJ2-3; the D is unclear. The CDR3 runs to 13 residues. CDR1 and CDR2 from the germline V gene are LGHNA and YSLEER. V lost 1 base, J lost 6 bases, and 8 bases lay in between. CDR3 amino acids: CASSQGARDTQYF. CDR3 coding DNA: TGCGCCAGCAGCCAAGGGGCAAGGGATACGCAGTATTTT.

This sequence joins TRBV5-6 and TRBJ2-7; a weak D match, TRBD2 (5 bases). The CDR3 has 15 amino acids. The V and J ends lost 3 bases and 0 bases respectively, with 13 bases between them. Germline V gene lookup returns CDR1 SGHDT and CDR2 YYEEEE. The CDR3 sequence: CASSWVTTSSYEQYF. The CDR3 DNA reads TGTGCCAGCAGCTGGGTGACTACGAGCTCCTACGAGCAGTACTTC.

The genes are TRBV5-4 and TRBJ1-3; the match to TRBD1 covers 7 bases. V lost 9 bases, J lost 4 bases, and 7 bases stayed unmatched. Germline loops: CDR1 SGHNT, CDR2 YYREEE (reference sequence). This CDR3 spans 13 amino acids. The CDR3 loop reads CATRRGQGNTIYF. For the CDR3, the DNA is TGTGCCACCCGGAGGGGACAGGGAAACACCATATATTTT.

The V call is TRBV5-1, the J call TRBJ1-2; TRBD1 agrees at 11 bases. V was pared by 4 bases and J by 5 bases, with 7 bases of the junction left unmatched. Germline V gene sequence: CDR1 SGHRS, CDR2 YFSETQ. This CDR3 is built from 15 residues. CDR3 sequence reads: CASSPIGTGGYGYTF. The CDR3 nucleotides are TGCGCCAGCAGCCCGATCGGGACAGGGGGTTATGGCTACACCTTC.

This clone was picked up a small number of times. V and J are TRBV28 and TRBJ1-2; D remains unclear. The CDR3 loop spans 14 amino acids. V lost 6 bases, J lost 3 bases, and 14 bases lay in between. The germline V gene has CDR1 MDHEN and CDR2 SYDVKM. The CDR3 DNA follows: TGTGCCAGCAGCCCGGGGAACGTTTACTATGGCTACACCTTC. Encoded protein: CASSPGNVYYGYTF.

The CDR3 protein is CAWSSQGRGTEAFF. The CDR3 region has the DNA TGTGCCTGGTCATCACAGGGAAGGGGCACTGAAGCTTTCTTT. The V gene is TRBV30, the J gene TRBJ1-1, with a tentative D call TRBD1 (6 bases). V lost 5 bases, J lost 4 bases, and 17 bases lay in between. CDR3 length: 14 residues. CDR1 GTSNPN and CDR2 SVGIG come from the germline V gene (reference sequence).

CDR3 bases: TGTGCCAGCAGCCGGTGGGCCGATACGCAGTATTTT. As protein: CASSRWADTQYF. This chain joins TRBV7-8 and TRBJ2-3, with D uncertain. CDR1 and CDR2 (germline): SGHVS, FQNEAQ. The CDR3 is 12 residues long. V was cut by 5 bases and J by 6 bases, with 9 bases left in between. The whole variable domain, filled in from reference TRBV7-8 and TRBJ2-3, reads GAGVSQSPRYKVAKRGQDVALRCDPISGHVSLFWYQQALGQGPEFLTYFQNEAQLDKSGLPSDRFFAERPEGSVSTLKIQRTQQEDSAVYLCASSRWADTQYFGPGTRLTVL.

J is TRBJ2-7 and V is TRBV7-3; the match to TRBD1 covers 8 bases. The CDR3 is 14 amino acids. The V and J ends lost 5 bases and 4 bases, in that order; junction bases with no gene match: 7. CDR1 SGHTA and CDR2 FQGTGA come from the germline V gene. The CDR3 nucleotides read TGTGCCAGCAGCCTTCAGACAGGGGCTTACGAGCAGTACTTC. Amino acid sequence: CASSLQTGAYEQYF.

The chain carries TRBV9 and TRBJ1-2, with D hard to call. Germline lookup yields CDR1 SGDLS and CDR2 YYNGEE. Trimming removed 3 bases from V and 2 bases from J, with 20 bases in between. The CDR3 contains 17 residues. The CDR3 coding sequence is TGTGCCAGCAGCGACCCGCCCTATGGAGGGTTCAACTATGGCTACACCTTC. The encoded protein is CASSDPPYGGFNYGYTF.

The V and J genes are TRBV28 and TRBJ2-3, with D maybe TRBD2 (6 bases). Looked up from germline, CDR1 is MDHEN and CDR2 is SYDVKM. V dropped 5 bases and J dropped 0 bases, with 12 bases sitting between them. The CDR3 consists of 15 residues. The CDR3 nucleotides are TGTGCCAGCAGTCAAGGAGGGGACAGCACAGATACGCAGTATTTT. This sequence encodes CASSQGGDSTDTQYF.

The chain employs TRBV7-2 and TRBJ2-3; 8 bases align to TRBD2. CDR1 SGHTA and CDR2 FQGNSA come from the germline V gene. The CDR3 loop spans 16 amino acids. V trimming: 5 bases; J trimming: 8 bases; junction bases outside the gene matches: 15. The DNA for the CDR3 is TGTGCCAGCAGCCCCTGGGGTGCGGGGGGAGGAAGTACGCAGTATTTT. Its translation: CASSPWGAGGGSTQYF.

The chain recombines TRBV2 with TRBJ2-7; D is possibly TRBD1 (6 bases). Germline V lookup: CDR1 SNHLY, CDR2 FYNNEI. Trimming removed 0 bases from V and 4 bases from J, with 7 bases in between. The CDR3 runs to 13 residues. The CDR3 coding sequence is TGTGCCAGCAGTGAAGCGACAGGATACGAGCAGTACTTC. Its protein product is CASSEATGYEQYF. The variable domain in full, with the rest retrieved from reference TRBV2 and TRBJ2-7, is EPEVTQTPSHQVTQMGQEVILRCVPISNHLYFYWYRQILGQKVEFLVSFYNNEISEKSEIFDDQFSVERPDGSNFTLKIRSTKLEDSAMYFCASSEATGYEQYFGPGTRLTVT.

The chain uses TRBV10-3 and TRBJ1-5, with 10 bases fitting TRBD1. The CDR3 has 15 residues. Germline CDR1 ENHRY, CDR2 SYGVKD. V trimming: 9 bases; J trimming: 7 bases; junction bases outside the gene matches: 12. CDR3: CAIKEGTGARQPQHF. CDR3 nucleotide sequence: TGTGCCATTAAGGAAGGGACAGGGGCCCGGCAGCCCCAGCATTTT.

V and J are TRBV2 and TRBJ2-6; 10 nucleotides agree with TRBD2. The CDR3 runs 19 residues. Germline V gene lookup returns CDR1 SNHLY and CDR2 FYNNEI. Trimming cost V 7 bases and J 0 bases; bases outside gene matches: 12. The chain's CDR3 is CASIGLAGDLNSGANVLTF. The CDR3 nucleotides are TGTGCCAGCATAGGGCTAGCGGGAGACCTCAACTCTGGGGCCAACGTCCTGACTTTC.

CDR3 coding DNA: TGTGCCTGGAGTGTAATCGGACAGGGGTTCCGACCCCAGCATTTT. Translating it yields CAWSVIGQGFRPQHF. The chain combines TRBV30 with TRBJ1-5; TRBD1 matches 9 bases. The germline V gene has CDR1 GTSNPN and CDR2 SVGIG (reference sequence). The CDR3 extends over 15 amino acids. V lost 0 bases to trimming and J lost 10 bases; unmatched junction nucleotides: 10. Based on the CDR3 plus reference TRBV30 and TRBJ1-5, the full variable domain is SQTIHQWPATLVQPVGSPLSLECTVEGTSNPNLYWYRQAAGRGLQLLFYSVGIGQISSEVPQNLSASRPQDRQFILSSKKLLLSDSGFYLCAWSVIGQGFRPQHFGDGTRLSIL.

This clone turned up a few times. The CDR3 DNA sequence: TGTGCCAGTAGTCGACAGAATCAGCCCCAGCATTTT. Amino acid sequence: CASSRQNQPQHF. V and J are TRBV19 and TRBJ1-5; possibly TRBD1 for D (5 bases). CDR1 is LNHDA and CDR2 is SQIVND in the germline V gene (reference sequence). The CDR3 consists of 12 residues. V lost 5 bases, J lost 4 bases, and 6 bases lay in between.